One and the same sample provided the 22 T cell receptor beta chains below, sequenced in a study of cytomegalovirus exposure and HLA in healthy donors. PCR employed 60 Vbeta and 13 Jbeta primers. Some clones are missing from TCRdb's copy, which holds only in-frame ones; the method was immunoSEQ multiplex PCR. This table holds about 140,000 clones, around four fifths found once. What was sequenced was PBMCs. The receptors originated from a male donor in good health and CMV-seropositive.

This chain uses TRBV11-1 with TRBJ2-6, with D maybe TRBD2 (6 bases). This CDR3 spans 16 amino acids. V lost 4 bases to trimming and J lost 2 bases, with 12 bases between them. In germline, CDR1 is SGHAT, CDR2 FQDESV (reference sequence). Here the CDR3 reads CASSSLRGPGANVLTF. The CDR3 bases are TGTGCCAGCAGCTCCCTGCGGGGCCCTGGGGCCAACGTCCTGACTTTC. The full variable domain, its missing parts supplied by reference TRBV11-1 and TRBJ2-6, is EAEVAQSPRYKITEKSQAVAFWCDPISGHATLYWYRQILGQGPELLVQFQDESVVDDSQLPKDRFSAERLKGVDSTLKIQPAELGDSAMYLCASSSLRGPGANVLTFGAGSRLTVL.

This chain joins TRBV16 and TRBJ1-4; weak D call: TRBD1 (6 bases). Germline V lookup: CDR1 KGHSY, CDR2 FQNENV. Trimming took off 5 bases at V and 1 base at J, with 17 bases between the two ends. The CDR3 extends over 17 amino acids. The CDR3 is CASSVGQIGLTNEKLFF. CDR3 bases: TGTGCCAGCAGCGTAGGACAGATCGGGTTAACTAATGAAAAACTGTTTTTT.

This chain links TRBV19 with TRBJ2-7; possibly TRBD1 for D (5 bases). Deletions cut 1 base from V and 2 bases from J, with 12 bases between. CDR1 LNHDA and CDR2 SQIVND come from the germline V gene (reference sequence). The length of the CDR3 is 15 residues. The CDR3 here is CASSIGDSVAYEQYF. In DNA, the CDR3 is TGTGCCAGTAGTATAGGCGACAGCGTAGCCTACGAGCAGTACTTC. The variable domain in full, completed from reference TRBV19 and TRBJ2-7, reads DGGITQSPKYLFRKEGQNVTLSCEQNLNHDAMYWYRQDPGQGLRLIYYSQIVNDFQKGDIAEGYSVSREKKESFPLTVTSAQKNPTAFYLCASSIGDSVAYEQYFGPGTRLTVT.

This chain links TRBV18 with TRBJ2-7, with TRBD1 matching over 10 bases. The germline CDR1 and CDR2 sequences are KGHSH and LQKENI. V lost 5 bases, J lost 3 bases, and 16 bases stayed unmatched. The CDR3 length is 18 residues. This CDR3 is CASSITGTGVLLNYEQYF. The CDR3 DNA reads TGTGCCAGCTCAATCACCGGGACAGGGGTCCTACTAAACTACGAGCAGTACTTC.

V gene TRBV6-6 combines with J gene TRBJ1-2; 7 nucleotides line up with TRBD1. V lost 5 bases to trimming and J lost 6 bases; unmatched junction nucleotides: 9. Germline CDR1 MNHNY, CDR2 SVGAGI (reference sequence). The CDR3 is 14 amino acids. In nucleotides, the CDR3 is TGTGCCAGCAGTCTCCCGACAGGGTGGGATGGCTACACCTTC. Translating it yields CASSLPTGWDGYTF.

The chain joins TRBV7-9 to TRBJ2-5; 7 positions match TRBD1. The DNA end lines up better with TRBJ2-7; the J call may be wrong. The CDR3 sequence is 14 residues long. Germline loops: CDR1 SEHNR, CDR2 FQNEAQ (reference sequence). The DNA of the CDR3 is TGTGCCAGCAGCTCCCGGGACAGCCCCTACGAGCAGTACTTC. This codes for CASSSRDSPYEQYF.

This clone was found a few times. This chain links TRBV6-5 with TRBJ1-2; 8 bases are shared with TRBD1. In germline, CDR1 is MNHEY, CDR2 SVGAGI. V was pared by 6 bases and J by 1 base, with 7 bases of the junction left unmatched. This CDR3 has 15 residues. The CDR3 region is CASSPGQGSNYGYTF. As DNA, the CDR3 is TGTGCCAGCAGCCCCGGACAGGGTAGTAACTATGGCTACACCTTC.

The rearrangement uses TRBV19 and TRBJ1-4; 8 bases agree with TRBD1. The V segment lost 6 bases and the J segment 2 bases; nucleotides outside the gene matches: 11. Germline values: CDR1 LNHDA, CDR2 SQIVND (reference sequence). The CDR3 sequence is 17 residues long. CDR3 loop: CASRRNRGMATNEKLFF. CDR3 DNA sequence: TGTGCCAGTAGGAGAAACAGGGGGATGGCGACTAATGAAAAACTGTTTTTT.

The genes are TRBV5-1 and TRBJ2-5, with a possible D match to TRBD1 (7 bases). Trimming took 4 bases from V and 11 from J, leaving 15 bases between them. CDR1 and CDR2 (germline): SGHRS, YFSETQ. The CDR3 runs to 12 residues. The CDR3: CASSGGTVEQYF. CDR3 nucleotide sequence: TGCGCCAGCAGCGGAGGGACAGTTGAGCAGTACTTC.

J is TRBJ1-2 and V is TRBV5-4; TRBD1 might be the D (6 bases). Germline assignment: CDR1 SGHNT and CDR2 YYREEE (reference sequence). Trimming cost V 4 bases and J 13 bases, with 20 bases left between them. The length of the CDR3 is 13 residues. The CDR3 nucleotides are TGTGCCAGCAGCGTCATCGGACAGTCGGTGAGCACCTTC. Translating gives CASSVIGQSVSTF.

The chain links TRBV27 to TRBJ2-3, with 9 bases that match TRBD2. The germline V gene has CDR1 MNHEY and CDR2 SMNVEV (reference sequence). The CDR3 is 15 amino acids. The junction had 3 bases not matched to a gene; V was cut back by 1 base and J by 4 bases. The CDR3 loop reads CASSLWAGGADTQYF. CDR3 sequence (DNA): TGTGCCAGCAGTTTATGGGCGGGGGGGGCAGATACGCAGTATTTT.

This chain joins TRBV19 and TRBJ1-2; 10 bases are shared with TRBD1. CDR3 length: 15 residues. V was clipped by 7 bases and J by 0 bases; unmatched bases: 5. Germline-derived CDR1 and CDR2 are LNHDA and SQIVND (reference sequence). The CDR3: CASNKGTGANYGYTF. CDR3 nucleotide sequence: TGTGCCAGTAACAAGGGGACAGGGGCTAACTATGGCTACACCTTC.

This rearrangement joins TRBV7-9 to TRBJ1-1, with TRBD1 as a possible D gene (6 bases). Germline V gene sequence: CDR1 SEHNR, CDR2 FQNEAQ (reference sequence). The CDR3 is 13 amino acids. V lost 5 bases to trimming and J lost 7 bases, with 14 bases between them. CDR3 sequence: CASSPSGDIEAFF. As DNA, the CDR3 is TGTGCCAGCAGCCCGAGTGGGGACATTGAAGCTTTCTTT.

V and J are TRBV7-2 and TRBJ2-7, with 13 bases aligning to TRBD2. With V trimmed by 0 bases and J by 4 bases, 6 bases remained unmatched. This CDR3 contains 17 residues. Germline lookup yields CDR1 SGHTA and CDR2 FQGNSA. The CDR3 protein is CASSLAVGLAGPYEQYF. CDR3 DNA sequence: TGTGCCAGCAGCTTAGCGGTGGGACTAGCGGGACCGTACGAGCAGTACTTC.

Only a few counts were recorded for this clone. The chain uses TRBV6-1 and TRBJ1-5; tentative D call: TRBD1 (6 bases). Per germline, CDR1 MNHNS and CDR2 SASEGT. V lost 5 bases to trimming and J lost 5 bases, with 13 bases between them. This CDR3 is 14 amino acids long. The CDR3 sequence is CASSFQGFDQPQHF. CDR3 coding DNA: TGTGCCAGCAGTTTTCAGGGGTTTGATCAGCCCCAGCATTTT.

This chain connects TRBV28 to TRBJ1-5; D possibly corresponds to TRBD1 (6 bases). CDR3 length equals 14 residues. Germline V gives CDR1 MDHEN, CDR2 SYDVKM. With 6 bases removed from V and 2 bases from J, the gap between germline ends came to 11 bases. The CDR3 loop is CASSHNRGNQPQHF. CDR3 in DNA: TGTGCCAGCAGCCATAACAGGGGCAATCAGCCCCAGCATTTT. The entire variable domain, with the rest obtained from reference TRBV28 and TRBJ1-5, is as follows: DVKVTQSSRYLVKRTGEKVFLECVQDMDHENMFWYRQDPGLGLRLIYFSYDVKMKEKGDIPEGYSVSREKKERFSLILESASTNQTSMYLCASSHNRGNQPQHFGDGTRLSIL.

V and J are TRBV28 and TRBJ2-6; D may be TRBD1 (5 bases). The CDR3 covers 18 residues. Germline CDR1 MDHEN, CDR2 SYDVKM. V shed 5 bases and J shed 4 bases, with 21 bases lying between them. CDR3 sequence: CASSPWWEGAQGANVLTF. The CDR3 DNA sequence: TGTGCCAGCAGTCCGTGGTGGGAAGGGGCGCAAGGGGCCAACGTCCTGACTTTC.

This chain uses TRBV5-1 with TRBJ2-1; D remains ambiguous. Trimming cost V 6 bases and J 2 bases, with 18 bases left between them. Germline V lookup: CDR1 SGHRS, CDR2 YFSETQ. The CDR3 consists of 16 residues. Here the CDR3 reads CASILTPGNTYNEQFF. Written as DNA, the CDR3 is TGCGCCAGCATTCTCACCCCGGGTAACACCTACAATGAGCAGTTCTTC.

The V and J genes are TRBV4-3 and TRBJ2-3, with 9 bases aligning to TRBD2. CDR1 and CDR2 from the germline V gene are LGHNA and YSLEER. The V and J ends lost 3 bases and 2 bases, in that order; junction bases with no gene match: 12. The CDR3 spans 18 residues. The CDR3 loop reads CASSQRQLTSGNTDTQYF. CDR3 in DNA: TGCGCCAGCAGCCAGAGACAACTGACTAGCGGCAACACAGATACGCAGTATTTT.

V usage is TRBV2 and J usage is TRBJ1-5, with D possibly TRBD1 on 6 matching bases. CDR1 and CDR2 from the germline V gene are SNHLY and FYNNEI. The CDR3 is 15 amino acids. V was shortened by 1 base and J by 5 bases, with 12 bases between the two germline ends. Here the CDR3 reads CASSEGTALYQPQHF. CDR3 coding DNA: TGTGCCAGCAGTGAAGGGACAGCCCTTTATCAGCCCCAGCATTTT.

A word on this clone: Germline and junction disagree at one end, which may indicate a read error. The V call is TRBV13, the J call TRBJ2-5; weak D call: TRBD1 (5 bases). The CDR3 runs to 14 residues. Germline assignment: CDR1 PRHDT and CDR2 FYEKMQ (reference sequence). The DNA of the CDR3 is TGTGCCAGCAGCCCAGGGCACAACCAAGGGACCCAGTACTTC. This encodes CASSPGHNQGTQYF.

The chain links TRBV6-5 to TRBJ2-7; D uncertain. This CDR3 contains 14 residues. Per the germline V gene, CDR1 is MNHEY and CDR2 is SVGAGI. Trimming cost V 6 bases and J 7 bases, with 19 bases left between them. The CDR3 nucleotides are TGTGCCAGCAGCTTCTCCGGGTCCTTTCGGGAGCAGTACTTC. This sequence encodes CASSFSGSFREQYF.